This entry describes one TCR beta chain. The germline CDR1 and CDR2 sequences are SGHRS and YFSETQ. V was trimmed by 4 bases and J by 0 bases, leaving 16 bases between them. The CDR3 extends over 16 amino acids. This sample was included in a study of shared clonotypes between healthy human individuals. Assay used: immunoSEQ multiplex PCR; TCRdb lists only in-frame clones, some missing. The table has 2 million to 2.5 million clones, roughly 93% seen once. All the donors were Caucasian adults who lived in Nashville, Tennessee. The specimen was naive CD4+ T cells from PBMCs. The subset is: CD45RA+ positively selected. The rearrangement joins TRBV5-1 to TRBJ1-1; D gene ambiguous. The sequence was obtained from a man aged 18 to 30 in good health. Some clones in this sample may be carry-over from other donors' samples. The DNA for the CDR3 is TGCGCCAGCAGCCCGGCGGCAGTAAGCATGAACACTGAAGCTTTCTTT. This sequence encodes CASSPAAVSMNTEAFF.